The clone carrying this T cell receptor beta chain appeared many times. Its specificity is not known. The data are from a study of spatial heterogeneity in lung cancer. Study observations and caveats: Mutation counts in tumors were tracked by counts of expanded intratumoral alpha and beta TCRs.

TCRdb reprocessed the 5' RACE reads with MiXCR, giving one entry per CDR3 protein. The sample includes around 13,000 distinct CDR3 sequences, around 3.5% of them seen just once. The time point denotes: sample taken at primary tumor resection. There are 16 residues in the CDR3. Germline V gene data show CDR1 as LGHNA and CDR2 as YSLEER. V gave up 4 bases and J gave up 5 bases; unmatched junction bases: 7. This sequence originates from a male donor with early-stage non-small cell lung cancer. The sample here was lung tumor tissue, taken at surgery. The chain recombines TRBV4-3 with TRBJ2-3; TRBD2 aligns across 12 bases. The CDR3 DNA reads TGCGCCAGCAGCCCGTTTTCTAGCGGGGGGGGAGATACGCAGTATTTT. This codes for CASSPFSSGGGDTQYF.